Sequencing of this T cell receptor beta chain was carried out in a study of blood T cell repertoires in COVID-19. Across the study: The origin of the acute and convalescent COVID-19 samples was the United States, Italy and Spain. Sample material is recorded as cDNA or gDNA derived from T cells, B-cell-depleted T cells, or PBMCs.

As processed by the authors: Cell counts per sample came from amplifying reference gene primers. Generated by immunoSEQ multiplex PCR, the TCRdb table keeps only in-frame clones and is missing some. V and J calls and clone size are those listed in that table; D and trimming were worked out from the DNA. This repertoire shows approximately 90,000 clones, about 83% found once; its top ten account for about half. The CDR3 is 15 amino acids. Trimming removed 5 bases from V and 0 bases from J, with 11 bases in between. CDR1 MNHEY and CDR2 SMNVEV come from the germline V gene (reference sequence). The J gene is TRBJ2-1, the V gene TRBV27; D gene unclear. Sample: peripheral blood. The TCR comes from a human donor in a cohort sampled during active COVID-19. The CDR3 spells CASSGESASYNEQFF. The CDR3 bases are TGTGCCAGCAGTGGAGAGAGTGCCTCCTACAATGAGCAGTTCTTC.